The 26 T cell receptor beta chains presented below share a single source sample, sequenced in a study of blood T cells in healthy people across ages. The authors ran a second PCR of roughly 6 to 12 cycles using a sample-barcoded 5' primer and a J-beta primer mix. MiXCR, run by TCRdb on the 5' RACE reads, gives a single entry per CDR3 protein. Of about a million distinct CDR3 sequences in the sample, about 48% were seen once. The sequencing input was blood. These receptors all stem from a man aged 30-40 years in good health.

This clonotype was seen only a few times. The chain combines TRBV12-3 or TRBV12-4 with TRBJ2-5; perhaps TRBD2 as D (5 bases). CDR3 size: 14 residues. Trimming pared 5 bases from V and 1 base from J, leaving 11 bases between. CDR3 coding DNA: TGTGCCAGCAGTCCGGGAAAGACCCAAGAGACCCAGTACTTC. This gives the protein CASSPGKTQETQYF.

In its sample, this clonotype was seen a few times. The V and J genes are TRBV20-1 and TRBJ2-7, with TRBD2 as a possible D gene (5 bases). The CDR3 is 13 residues long. Germline CDR1 DFQATT, CDR2 SNEGSKA (reference sequence). The V and J ends lost 1 base and 3 bases respectively, with 10 bases between them. CDR3: CSARVRRGYEQYF. CDR3 DNA sequence: TGCAGTGCTAGAGTTAGACGGGGCTACGAGCAGTACTTC.

V usage is TRBV5-1 and J usage is TRBJ2-1, with D perhaps TRBD1 (5 bases). Trimming left V 5 bases short and J 5 bases short, with 11 bases between. The CDR3 has 13 residues. CDR1 and CDR2 from the germline V gene are SGHRS and YFSETQ. The DNA for the CDR3 is TGCGCCAGCAGTCCGGACAATGACAATGAGCAGTTCTTC. Its translation is CASSPDNDNEQFF.

The V call is TRBV9, the J call TRBJ1-2; D uncertain. V dropped 0 bases and J dropped 2 bases, with 5 bases sitting between them. Germline assignment: CDR1 SGDLS and CDR2 YYNGEE. The CDR3 has 13 amino acids. The CDR3 region is CASSVVSNYGYTF. The CDR3 DNA reads as TGTGCCAGCAGCGTAGTCTCCAACTATGGCTACACCTTC.

This clonotype was seen a few times. CDR3 sequence (DNA): TGTGCCAGCAGCTTTGGGGGGGGGCCGAATGAGCAGTTCTTC. It codes for CASSFGGGPNEQFF. The V gene is TRBV5-5, the J gene TRBJ2-1; the D gene is possibly TRBD2 (7 bases). The CDR3 totals 14 residues. The germline gives CDR1 SGHKS, CDR2 YYEKEE (reference sequence). The V gene lost 2 bases and the J gene lost 7 bases, with 13 bases spanning the gap.

This clonotype occurred many times. The chain joins TRBV7-2 to TRBJ2-7, with 7 bases fitting TRBD2. This CDR3 contains 14 residues. Germline V CDR1 and CDR2: SGHTA, FQGNSA. The junction had 4 bases not matched to a gene; V was cut back by 5 bases and J by 0 bases. CDR3: CASSTGGSSYEQYF. Written as DNA, the CDR3 is TGTGCCAGCAGCACGGGGGGTTCCTCCTACGAGCAGTACTTC.

A single count supports this clonotype. One base away lies a much larger clone, so this may be a sequencing read error. The chain combines TRBV4-3 with TRBJ2-1; perhaps D is TRBD1 or TRBD2 (5 bases each). Trimming removed 1 base at V and 13 bases at J, with 20 bases between. There are 15 residues in the CDR3. Germline V gene sequence: CDR1 LGHNA, CDR2 YSLEER. The CDR3 here is CASSQVVGDEETQFF. The CDR3 region has the DNA TGCGCCAGCAGCCAAGTTGTAGGGGACGAAGAGACCCAGTTCTTC.

Only a few counts were recorded for this clonotype. The chain carries TRBV4-1 and TRBJ1-5; TRBD1 might be the D (5 bases). Germline CDR1 is MGHRA and CDR2 is YSYEKL. The CDR3 has 15 residues. Trimming cost V 0 bases and J 4 bases, with 10 bases left between them. The CDR3 loop is CASSQDGGSNQPQHF. The CDR3 coding sequence is TGCGCCAGCAGCCAAGATGGGGGATCAAATCAGCCCCAGCATTTT.

The chain employs TRBV28 and TRBJ2-3, with 7 bases matching TRBD2. Germline assignment: CDR1 MDHEN and CDR2 SYDVKM. The CDR3 runs 13 residues. The ends lost 6 bases at V and 7 bases at J; junction bases unmatched: 7. CDR3 nucleotide sequence: TGTGCCAGCAGGCTTAGCGGGCCCTATACGCAGTATTTT. It translates to CASRLSGPYTQYF.

A remark on this clonotype: A junction boundary mismatches the germline segment, possibly from a read error. This chain uses TRBV5-1 with TRBJ1-1; 9 bases are a match to TRBD1. This CDR3 is built from 15 residues. Looked up from germline, CDR1 is SGHRS and CDR2 is YFSETQ. As DNA, the CDR3 is TGCGCCAGCAGCTTGGTAGGACAGGGGAACACCGAAGCTTTCTTT. Translating it yields CASSLVGQGNTEAFF.

A few counts support this clonotype. The CDR3 loop reads CASSTQGVGAQYF. The CDR3 bases are TGTGCCAGCAGTACCCAGGGCGTCGGGGCGCAGTATTTT. The gene calls are TRBV27 and TRBJ2-3, with D possibly called TRBD1 or TRBD2 (5 bases each). Germline CDR1 and CDR2: MNHEY and SMNVEV (reference sequence). The CDR3 has 13 amino acids. V shed 5 bases and J shed 10 bases, with 16 bases lying between them.

This clonotype was picked up a small number of times. This chain links TRBV27 with TRBJ1-5, with a tentative D call TRBD1 (6 bases). The CDR3 has 16 residues. Germline assignment: CDR1 MNHEY and CDR2 SMNVEV (reference sequence). V lost 2 bases and J 3 bases, leaving 14 bases between the germline ends. CDR3 bases: TGTGCCAGCAGTTTACGTTGGAGGGACAACAATCAGCCCCAGCATTTT. Protein sequence: CASSLRWRDNNQPQHF.

A note on this clonotype: Mismatch with germline at one junction end may stem from a read error. The chain links TRBV6-6 to TRBJ2-7; D uncertain. The CDR3 totals 13 residues. Germline CDR1 reads MNHNY; CDR2 reads SVGAGI (reference sequence). The CDR3: CASSTAGSHEQYF. CDR3 bases: TGTGCCAGCAGTACTGCAGGCTCCCACGAGCAGTACTTC.

The V gene is TRBV5-6, the J gene TRBJ1-2, with D tentatively TRBD1 (6 bases). Germline values: CDR1 SGHDT, CDR2 YYEEEE. Trimming removed 3 bases from V and 13 bases from J, with 19 bases in between. This CDR3 has 13 amino acids. CDR3 DNA: TGTGCCAGCAGCTCGGGGTCCGGGACAACGTGCACCTTC. It specifies CASSSGSGTTCTF. The entire variable domain, with the rest obtained from reference TRBV5-6 and TRBJ1-2, is as follows: DAGVTQSPTHLIKTRGQQVTLRCSPKSGHDTVSWYQQALGQGPQFIFQYYEEEERQRGNFPDRFSGHQFPNYSSELNVNALLLGDSALYLCASSSGSGTTCTFGSGTRLTVV.

This clonotype was detected only a few times. CDR3: CASTREWGQETQYF. The CDR3 DNA sequence: TGTGCCAGCACCCGAGAGTGGGGACAAGAGACCCAGTACTTC. The chain uses TRBV11-3 and TRBJ2-5; no reliable D call. Germline V gives CDR1 SGHNT, CDR2 YENEEA. The CDR3 is 14 residues long. V lost 7 bases to trimming and J lost 2 bases, with 14 bases between them.

This clonotype has a handful of counts. This chain uses TRBV24-1 with TRBJ2-7; D is undetermined. The CDR3 consists of 11 residues. Looked up from germline, CDR1 is KGHDR and CDR2 is SFDVKD. V was cut by 4 bases and J by 6 bases, with 6 bases left in between. The CDR3 reads CATSDRSEQYF. DNA for the CDR3: TGTGCCACCAGTGACCGGAGCGAGCAGTACTTC.

The chain recombines TRBV3-1 with TRBJ1-2; 8 bases agree with TRBD1. Germline CDR1 and CDR2: LGHDT and YNNKEL (reference sequence). With V trimmed by 3 bases and J by 8 bases, 17 bases remained unmatched. The CDR3 has 17 residues. The CDR3 is CASSHEGTRRTGKGYTF. CDR3 coding DNA: TGTGCCAGCAGCCACGAGGGAACGAGACGGACAGGGAAGGGCTACACCTTC.

The V call is TRBV5-1, the J call TRBJ2-5; 8 nucleotides match TRBD2. This CDR3 has 13 residues. Germline V CDR1 and CDR2: SGHRS, YFSETQ. Trimming took 7 bases from V and 5 from J; bases not matched to a gene: 7. The CDR3 DNA sequence: TGCGCCAGCGGATCAACGGGGGGGGAGACCCAGTACTTC. This sequence encodes CASGSTGGETQYF.

V is TRBV2 and J is TRBJ2-1; D remains unclear. Germline V gene data show CDR1 as SNHLY and CDR2 as FYNNEI. The ends were cut back, 7 bases at V and 4 bases at J, with 5 bases in the middle. The CDR3 has 11 residues. CDR3 sequence: CASKQYNEQFF. The CDR3 DNA sequence: TGTGCCAGCAAGCAGTACAATGAGCAGTTCTTC.

This clonotype showed up many times. This rearrangement joins TRBV28 to TRBJ1-2, with D perhaps TRBD1 (5 bases). This CDR3 is built from 13 residues. Deletions cut 6 bases from V and 4 bases from J, with 12 bases between. Germline CDR1 and CDR2: MDHEN and SYDVKM. The CDR3 reads CASSFTGGYGYTF. DNA for the CDR3: TGTGCCAGCAGCTTCACGGGGGGCTATGGCTACACCTTC.

With respect to this clonotype: A much larger clone differs by one base, so this may be a read error. The chain recombines TRBV2 with TRBJ1-2; D is possibly TRBD1 (5 bases). The CDR3 is 12 amino acids. Germline CDR1 and CDR2: SNHLY and FYNNEI. As DNA, the CDR3 is TGTGCCGGCAGGAGGGACTACTATGGCTACACCTTC. This gives the protein CAGRRDYYGYTF.

This clonotype appeared a few times. The J gene is TRBJ2-6, the V gene TRBV6-1; 10 bases are a match to TRBD1. Germline V gene data show CDR1 as MNHNS and CDR2 as SASEGT. The CDR3 is 17 amino acids. The J segment lost 2 bases and the V segment lost 5 bases, leaving 6 bases of the junction unmatched. CDR3 bases: TGTGCCAGCAGTAGGGACAGGGGTTTGCCTGGGGCCAACGTCCTGACTTTC. Its protein is CASSRDRGLPGANVLTF.

Only a few counts were recorded for this clonotype. J is TRBJ1-5 and V is TRBV5-6; 12 bases match TRBD1. The CDR3 covers 18 residues. Germline CDR1 reads SGHDT; CDR2 reads YYEEEE. The junction had 7 bases not matched to a gene; V was cut back by 0 bases and J by 3 bases. The CDR3 DNA sequence: TGTGCCAGCAGCTTGGGCCCGGGACAGGGGGCTCTCAATCAGCCCCAGCATTTT. Amino acid sequence: CASSLGPGQGALNQPQHF.

V is TRBV27 and J is TRBJ1-5; 10 nucleotides agree with TRBD1. Trimming at V came to 7 bases and at J to 2 bases, leaving 17 bases not matched to a gene. Germline CDR1 and CDR2: MNHEY and SMNVEV (reference sequence). This CDR3 region has 19 residues. The CDR3 protein is CASNPLDRGEGYGNQPQHF. CDR3 bases: TGTGCCAGCAATCCCCTGGACAGGGGGGAAGGATATGGCAATCAGCCCCAGCATTTT.

This chain connects TRBV7-2 to TRBJ2-4, with a tentative D call TRBD2 (6 bases). Per the germline V gene, CDR1 is SGHTA and CDR2 is FQGNSA. Trimming took 4 bases from V and 0 from J, leaving 16 bases between them. The CDR3 covers 17 residues. CDR3 in amino acids: CASSYAAGRQAKNIQYF. The CDR3 region has the DNA TGTGCCAGCAGCTACGCGGCGGGGAGGCAAGCCAAAAACATTCAGTACTTC.

This chain uses TRBV10-3 with TRBJ2-4; TRBD1 matches at 10 bases. CDR1 is ENHRY and CDR2 is SYGVKD in the germline V gene. The CDR3 runs 14 residues. V lost 11 bases and J lost 13; bases outside the gene matches: 17. The CDR3 here is CASAGGQGNGEQYF. DNA for the CDR3: TGTGCCTCCGCGGGGGGACAGGGGAATGGAGAGCAGTACTTC.